This TCR beta chain was sequenced for a study of blood T cell repertoires in COVID-19. Overall study context: Material from acute and convalescent COVID-19 was sourced from the United States, Italy and Spain. The analysed material was cDNA or gDNA that came from T cells, B-cell-depleted T cells, or PBMCs.

Clones were sequenced by immunoSEQ multiplex PCR, and TCRdb holds only the in-frame ones, with some missing. Here the sample spans about 100,000 clones, approximately 81% being singletons. This CDR3 is 15 amino acids long. Deletions cut 4 bases from V and 3 bases from J, with 17 bases between. CDR1 and CDR2 (germline): SGHNT, YYREEE (reference sequence). This clone showed up just a few times. Sequencing input: peripheral blood. This receptor was identified in a human donor in a cohort sampled during active COVID-19. The chain is built from TRBV5-4 and TRBJ2-7, with D possibly matching TRBD1 (6 bases). The CDR3 DNA reads TGTGCCAGCAGCGGGATAGGACAGAGCTTCTACGAGCAGTACTTC. Encoded protein: CASSGIGQSFYEQYF.